The rows below give T cell receptor beta chains drawn from one sample of a study of T-cell memory formation after mild COVID-19. Via MiXCR, TCRdb re-called the 5' RACE reads, giving one row per CDR3 protein. The table lists hundreds of thousands of distinct CDR3 sequences, roughly 13% of them singletons. The sample comprised PBMCs or a T cell subset sorted from them (not recorded which). The receptors here all came from a man between 18 and 29 years old who had mild COVID-19 (a few samples of this study predate the infection). Cell type and time point are not known. Both conserved end residues are part of each CDR3. The order of the fields is D gene, clone size, CDR3 length, V gene, CDR3 protein. The D gene is left open where the match is weak. Clone size, where shown, is once, few, many, or a class for clones that have expanded.

d_call: .; clone_size: few; cdr3_length: 14; v_call: TRBV20-1; cdr3_aa: CSAGRGTFGTEAFF
d_call: TRBD2; clone_size: few; cdr3_length: 16; v_call: TRBV13; cdr3_aa: CASRDGVAGSTDTQYF
d_call: TRBD1; clone_size: .; cdr3_length: 14; v_call: TRBV12-3/TRBV12-4; cdr3_aa: CASNLGTGMYEQYF
d_call: .; clone_size: few; cdr3_length: 16; v_call: TRBV10-3; cdr3_aa: CAISESGGPTTDTQYF
d_call: .; clone_size: few; cdr3_length: 15; v_call: TRBV5-1; cdr3_aa: CASTRSEGLTDTQYF
d_call: .; clone_size: .; cdr3_length: 13; v_call: TRBV18; cdr3_aa: CASSPDGTYGYTF
d_call: TRBD1; clone_size: few; cdr3_length: 15; v_call: TRBV30; cdr3_aa: CASSVTGGQTDTQYF
d_call: .; clone_size: .; cdr3_length: 13; v_call: TRBV7-9; cdr3_aa: CASRAPAEYTQYF
d_call: .; clone_size: few; cdr3_length: 9; v_call: TRBV7-3; cdr3_aa: CASSSRDSF
d_call: TRBD1; clone_size: once; cdr3_length: 14; v_call: TRBV18; cdr3_aa: CASSPLDTGAEAFF
d_call: .; clone_size: .; cdr3_length: 15; v_call: TRBV6-5; cdr3_aa: CASSSGRSRTGELFF
d_call: TRBD2; clone_size: .; cdr3_length: 15; v_call: TRBV5-1; cdr3_aa: CASSLGTSGVETQYF
d_call: .; clone_size: .; cdr3_length: 15; v_call: TRBV29-1; cdr3_aa: CSVSPVGGGNQPQHF
d_call: TRBD2; clone_size: many; cdr3_length: 15; v_call: TRBV11-3; cdr3_aa: CASSLDPVTSGEQFF
d_call: .; clone_size: few; cdr3_length: 15; v_call: TRBV3-1; cdr3_aa: CASSQGSAFIYEQYF
d_call: TRBD1; clone_size: .; cdr3_length: 16; v_call: TRBV19; cdr3_aa: CASSSRQGANLQPQHF
d_call: .; clone_size: many; cdr3_length: 13; v_call: TRBV12-3/TRBV12-4; cdr3_aa: CASTLGGRSEQYF
d_call: TRBD2; clone_size: .; cdr3_length: 14; v_call: TRBV7-2; cdr3_aa: CASLTGGPRETQYF
d_call: TRBD2; clone_size: .; cdr3_length: 15; v_call: TRBV4-3; cdr3_aa: CASSQDTSVEETQYF
d_call: .; clone_size: .; cdr3_length: 13; v_call: TRBV6-5; cdr3_aa: CASGTSSTDTQYF
d_call: TRBD2; clone_size: few; cdr3_length: 14; v_call: TRBV6-2/TRBV6-3; cdr3_aa: CASRLAGGAYEQFF
d_call: .; clone_size: .; cdr3_length: 12; v_call: TRBV7-9; cdr3_aa: CASSLRDQSQHF
d_call: .; clone_size: few; cdr3_length: 14; v_call: TRBV5-1; cdr3_aa: CASSKGDGQETQYF
d_call: .; clone_size: few; cdr3_length: 15; v_call: TRBV25-1; cdr3_aa: CASRSGAAPGDTQYF